This T cell receptor beta chain stems from a study of technical replicates of blood from a few donors (dated by TCRdb to the late 2010s). On this clone: This receptor's antigen is unknown. The input lacks base qualities; no much larger clone sits a single base away.

Libraries were prepared through the immunoSEQ multiplex PCR assay. TCRdb took this table from immuneACCESS and kept in-frame rearrangements with V and J called. Such tables lack part of the clones; where checked against another copy, unresolved V genes explain under half of the gap, and the rest is unexplained. This sample holds around 95,000 clones; roughly 94% were observed only once. The ten largest clones represent about 0.22% of the sample. After removal of 4 bases from V and 2 bases from J, the junction retains 13 bases not matched to a gene. According to the germline V gene, CDR1 reads MDHEN and CDR2 reads SYDVKM. The CDR3, from cysteine to phenylalanine, totals 17 residues. The entry retains the CDR3 DNA only, 51 bases that are in frame from base 1.

This clonotype originated in a human donor in good health. The rearrangement combines TRBV28 with TRBJ1-1; 7 central bases correspond to TRBD1. Sequencing was done on a sample of T cells isolated from PBMCs. The CDR3 protein sequence reads: CASSSILQGRSNTEAFF. The sequenced DNA is TGTGCCAGCAGTTCAATTTTACAGGGGAGGTCAAACACTGAAGCTTTCTTT.